The present entry profiles one TCR beta chain with its context. The antigen is not known. Here immunoSEQ multiplex PCR was the method, and the copy in TCRdb shows in-frame clones only, minus some. The repertoire has 45,000 to 55,000 clones, about 83% of them found once; the top ten carry roughly 1.2%. Systemic immunosuppression or autoimmune disease history was grounds to exclude patients. Germline V gives CDR1 MNHNS, CDR2 SASEGT. CDR3 length: 15 residues. Trimming took 6 bases from V and 7 from J; bases not matched to a gene: 6. These data come from a study of OX40 agonist ivuxolimab in advanced cancers. About the research overall: Patients got intravenous ivuxolimab at 0.01 to 10 mg/kg every 2 weeks. Of the participants, over 30% had some prior anti-PD-1, anti-PD-L1 or anti-CTLA-4 therapy, which was allowed. Findings and limits, study-wide: Also showing low normalized T-cell clonal expansion were some of the nonresponders.

The sequencing here drew on CD4+ or CD8+ T cells sorted from blood, taken in a trial of the OX40 agonist ivuxolimab. This clonotype was obtained from an adult with an advanced solid tumor such as melanoma, head and neck, liver or kidney cancer. This rearrangement joins TRBV6-1 to TRBJ1-6; TRBD1 matches at 10 bases. This CDR3 is CASRLRQGANSPLHF. The CDR3 DNA reads TGTGCCAGCAGGTTAAGACAGGGGGCGAATTCACCCCTCCACTTT.